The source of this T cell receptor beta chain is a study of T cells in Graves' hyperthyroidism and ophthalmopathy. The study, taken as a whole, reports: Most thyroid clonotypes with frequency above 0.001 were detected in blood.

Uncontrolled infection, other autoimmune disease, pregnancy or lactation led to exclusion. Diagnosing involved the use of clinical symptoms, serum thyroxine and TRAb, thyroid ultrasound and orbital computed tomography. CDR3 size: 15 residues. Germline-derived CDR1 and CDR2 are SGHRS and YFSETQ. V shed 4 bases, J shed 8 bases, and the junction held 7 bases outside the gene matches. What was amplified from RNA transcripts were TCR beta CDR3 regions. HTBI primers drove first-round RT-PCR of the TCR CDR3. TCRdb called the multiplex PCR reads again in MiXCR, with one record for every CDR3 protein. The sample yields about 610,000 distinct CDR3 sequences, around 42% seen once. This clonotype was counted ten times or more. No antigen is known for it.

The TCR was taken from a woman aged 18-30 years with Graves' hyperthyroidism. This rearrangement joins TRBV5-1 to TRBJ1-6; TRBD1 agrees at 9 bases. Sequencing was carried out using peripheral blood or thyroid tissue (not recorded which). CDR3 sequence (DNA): TGCGCCAGCAGCGGAACAGGGGGCGAGTATTCACCCCTCCACTTT. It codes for CASSGTGGEYSPLHF.